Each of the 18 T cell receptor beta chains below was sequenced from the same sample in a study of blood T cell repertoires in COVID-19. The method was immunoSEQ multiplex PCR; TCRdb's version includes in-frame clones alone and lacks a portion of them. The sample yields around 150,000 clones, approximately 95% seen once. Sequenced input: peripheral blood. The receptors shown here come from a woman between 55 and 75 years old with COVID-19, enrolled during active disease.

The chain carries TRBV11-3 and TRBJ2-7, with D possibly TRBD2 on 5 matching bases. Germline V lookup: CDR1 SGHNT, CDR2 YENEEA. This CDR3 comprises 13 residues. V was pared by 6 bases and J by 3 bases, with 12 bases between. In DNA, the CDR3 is TGTGCCAGCAGTAGAGGGTCCGACTACGAGCAGTACTTC. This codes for CASSRGSDYEQYF.

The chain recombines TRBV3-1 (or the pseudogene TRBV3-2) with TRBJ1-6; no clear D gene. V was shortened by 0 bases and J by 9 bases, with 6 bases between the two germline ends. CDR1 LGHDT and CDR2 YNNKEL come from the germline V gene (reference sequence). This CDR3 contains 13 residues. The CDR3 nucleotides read TGTGCCAGCAGCCAAGACGTCTTTTCACCCCTCCACTTT. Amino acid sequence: CASSQDVFSPLHF.

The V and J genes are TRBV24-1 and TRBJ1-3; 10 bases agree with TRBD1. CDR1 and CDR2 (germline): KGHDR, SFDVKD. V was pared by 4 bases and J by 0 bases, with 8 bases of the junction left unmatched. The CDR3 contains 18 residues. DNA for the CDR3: TGTGCCACCAGTGACCGGGACAGGGGACGGAGCTCTGGAAACACCATATATTTT. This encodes CATSDRDRGRSSGNTIYF.

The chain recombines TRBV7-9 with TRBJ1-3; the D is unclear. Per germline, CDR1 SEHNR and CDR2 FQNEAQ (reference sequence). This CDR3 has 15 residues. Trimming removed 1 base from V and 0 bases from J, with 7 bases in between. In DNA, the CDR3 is TGTGCCAGCAGCTTAGGGGAGAGCTCTGGAAACACCATATATTTT. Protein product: CASSLGESSGNTIYF.

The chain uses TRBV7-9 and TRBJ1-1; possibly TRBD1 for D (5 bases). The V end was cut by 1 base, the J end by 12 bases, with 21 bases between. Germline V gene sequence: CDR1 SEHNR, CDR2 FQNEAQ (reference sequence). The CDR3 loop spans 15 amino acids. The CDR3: CASSLEGLGVRGSFF. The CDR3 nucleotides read TGTGCCAGCAGCTTAGAGGGGTTGGGGGTGCGGGGCTCTTTCTTT.

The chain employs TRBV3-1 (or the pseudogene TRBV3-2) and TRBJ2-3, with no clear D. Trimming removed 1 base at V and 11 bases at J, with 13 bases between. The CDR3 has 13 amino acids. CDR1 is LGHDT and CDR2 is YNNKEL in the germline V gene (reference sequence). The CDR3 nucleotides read TGTGCCAGCAGCCAAGTTCTCGCTTCCGGGCAGTATTTT. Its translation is CASSQVLASGQYF.

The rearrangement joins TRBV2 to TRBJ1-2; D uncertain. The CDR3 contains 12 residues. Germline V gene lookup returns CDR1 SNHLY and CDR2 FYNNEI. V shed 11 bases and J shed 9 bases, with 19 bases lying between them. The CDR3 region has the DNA TGTGCCTCCCAGAACGAGGAGGGAAGCTACACCTTC. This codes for CASQNEEGSYTF.

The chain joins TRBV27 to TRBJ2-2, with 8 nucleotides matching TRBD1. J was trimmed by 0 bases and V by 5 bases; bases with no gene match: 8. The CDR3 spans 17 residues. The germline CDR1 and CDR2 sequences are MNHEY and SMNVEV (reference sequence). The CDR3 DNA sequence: TGTGCCAGCAGTCCCGGGACAGGCCTTCCGAACACCGGGGAGCTGTTTTTT. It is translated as CASSPGTGLPNTGELFF.

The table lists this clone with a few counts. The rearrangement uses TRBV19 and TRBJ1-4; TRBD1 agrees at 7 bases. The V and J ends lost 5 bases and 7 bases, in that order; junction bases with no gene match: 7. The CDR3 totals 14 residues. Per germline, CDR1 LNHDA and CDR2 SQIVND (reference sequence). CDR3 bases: TGTGCCAGTAGTGGACAGGCGTTAATTGAAAAACTGTTTTTT. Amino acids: CASSGQALIEKLFF.

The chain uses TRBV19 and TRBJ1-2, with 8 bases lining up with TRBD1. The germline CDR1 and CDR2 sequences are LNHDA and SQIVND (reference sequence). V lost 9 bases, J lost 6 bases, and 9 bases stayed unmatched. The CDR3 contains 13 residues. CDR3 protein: CASKGQGEDGYTF. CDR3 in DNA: TGTGCCAGCAAAGGACAGGGTGAGGATGGCTACACCTTC.

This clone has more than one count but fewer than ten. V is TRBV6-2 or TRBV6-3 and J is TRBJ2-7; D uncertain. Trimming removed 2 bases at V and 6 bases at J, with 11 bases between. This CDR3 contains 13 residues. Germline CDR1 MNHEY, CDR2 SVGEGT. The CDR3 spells CASSYRLIGEQYF. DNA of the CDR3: TGTGCCAGCAGTTACAGACTTATAGGCGAGCAGTACTTC.

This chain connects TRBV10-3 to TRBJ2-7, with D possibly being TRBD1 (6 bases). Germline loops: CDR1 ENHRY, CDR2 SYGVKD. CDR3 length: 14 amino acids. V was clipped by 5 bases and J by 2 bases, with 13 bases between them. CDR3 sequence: CAISPGDTTYEQYF. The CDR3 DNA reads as TGTGCCATCAGTCCAGGGGACACGACCTACGAGCAGTACTTC.

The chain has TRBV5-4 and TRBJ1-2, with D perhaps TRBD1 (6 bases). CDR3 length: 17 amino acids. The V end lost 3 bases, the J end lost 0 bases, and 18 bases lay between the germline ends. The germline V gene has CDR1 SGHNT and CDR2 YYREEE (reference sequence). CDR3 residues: CASSYRAGGASNYGYTF. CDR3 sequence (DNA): TGTGCCAGCAGCTACCGTGCGGGGGGGGCCTCTAACTATGGCTACACCTTC.

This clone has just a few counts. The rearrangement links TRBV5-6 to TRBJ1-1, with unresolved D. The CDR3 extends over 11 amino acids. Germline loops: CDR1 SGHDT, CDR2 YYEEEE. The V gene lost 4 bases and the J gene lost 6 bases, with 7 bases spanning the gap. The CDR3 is CASSTTAEAFF. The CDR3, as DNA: TGTGCCAGCAGCACGACTGCTGAAGCTTTCTTT.

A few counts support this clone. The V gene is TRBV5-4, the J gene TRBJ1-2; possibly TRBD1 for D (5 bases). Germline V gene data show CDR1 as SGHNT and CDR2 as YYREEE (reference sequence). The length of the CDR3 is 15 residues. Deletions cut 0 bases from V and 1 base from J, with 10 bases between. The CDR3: CASSLDGGGNYGYTF. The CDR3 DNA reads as TGTGCCAGCAGCTTGGATGGGGGAGGTAACTATGGCTACACCTTC.

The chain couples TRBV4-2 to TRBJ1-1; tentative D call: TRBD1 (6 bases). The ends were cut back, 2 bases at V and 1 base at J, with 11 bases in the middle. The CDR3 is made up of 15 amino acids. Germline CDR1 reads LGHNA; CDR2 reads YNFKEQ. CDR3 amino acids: CASSQPYRENTEAFF. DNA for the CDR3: TGTGCCAGCAGCCAACCATACAGGGAGAACACTGAAGCTTTCTTT.

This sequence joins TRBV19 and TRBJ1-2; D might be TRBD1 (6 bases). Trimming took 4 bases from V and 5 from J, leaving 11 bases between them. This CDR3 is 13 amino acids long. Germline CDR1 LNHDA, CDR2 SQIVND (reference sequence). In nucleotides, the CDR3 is TGTGCCAGTAGTAGGGGGGGCCAATATGGCTACACCTTC. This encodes CASSRGGQYGYTF. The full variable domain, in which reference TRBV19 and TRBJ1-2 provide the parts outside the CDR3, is DGGITQSPKYLFRKEGQNVTLSCEQNLNHDAMYWYRQDPGQGLRLIYYSQIVNDFQKGDIAEGYSVSREKKESFPLTVTSAQKNPTAFYLCASSRGGQYGYTFGSGTRLTVV.

The CDR3 coding sequence is TGTGCCAGTAGTCCGACTACCCCCTACAATGAGCAGTTCTTC. The encoded protein is CASSPTTPYNEQFF. V is TRBV19 and J is TRBJ2-1; TRBD2 is a possible D gene (5 bases). The CDR3 sequence is 14 residues long. Trimming removed 5 bases at V and 2 bases at J, with 10 bases between. Germline CDR1 LNHDA, CDR2 SQIVND (reference sequence). Using reference TRBV19 and TRBJ2-1 for the parts outside the CDR3, the full variable domain is DGGITQSPKYLFRKEGQNVTLSCEQNLNHDAMYWYRQDPGQGLRLIYYSQIVNDFQKGDIAEGYSVSREKKESFPLTVTSAQKNPTAFYLCASSPTTPYNEQFFGPGTRLTVL.